This T cell receptor beta chain stems from a study of cytomegalovirus exposure and HLA in healthy donors. CDR3 length equals 14 residues. J was trimmed by 4 bases and V by 6 bases; bases with no gene match: 5. The germline V gene has CDR1 SNHLY and CDR2 FYNNEI. In this sample, this clone turned up a few times. The target antigen is unknown. Vbeta (60) and Jbeta (13) primers were used in the PCR. In the study's own analysis: Counted up in a later analysis, unique TCR beta chains came to about 80 million, with some 9.9 million shared. Some clones are missing from TCRdb's copy, which holds only in-frame ones; the method was immunoSEQ multiplex PCR. Clone size and the V and J calls come from that table; the DNA yielded D and trimming. Of some 100,000 clones listed, around 81% are singletons. Findings of the study overall: About 90% or about 30% of the time was how often most TCR beta V segments were productive, according to an earlier analysis.

This sequence was found in a woman aged 30 to 39 in good health and CMV-seronegative. Input material: PBMCs. The V gene is TRBV2, the J gene TRBJ2-3, with 9 bases fitting TRBD2. Here the CDR3 DNA reads TGTGCCAGCAGCTCGGGACTAGCCGCAGATACGCAGTATTTT. Protein: CASSSGLAADTQYF.